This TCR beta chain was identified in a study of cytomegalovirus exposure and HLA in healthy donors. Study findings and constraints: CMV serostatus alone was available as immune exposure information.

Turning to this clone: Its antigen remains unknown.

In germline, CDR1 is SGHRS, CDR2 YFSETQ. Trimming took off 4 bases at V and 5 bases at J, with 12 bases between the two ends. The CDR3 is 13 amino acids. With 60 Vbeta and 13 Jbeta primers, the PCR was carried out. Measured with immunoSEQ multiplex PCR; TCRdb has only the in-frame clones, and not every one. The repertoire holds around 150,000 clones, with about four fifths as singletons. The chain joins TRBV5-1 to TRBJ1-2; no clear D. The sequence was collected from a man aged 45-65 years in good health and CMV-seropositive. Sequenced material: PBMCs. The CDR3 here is CASSLEAVYGYTF. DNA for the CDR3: TGCGCCAGCAGCCTAGAGGCCGTATATGGCTACACCTTC.